The clone carrying this TCR beta chain was found many times. Antigen: not known. The sample originates from a study of CD8 T cells in ankylosing spondylitis. Regarding the study as a whole: The clones that were linked to disease were reported to be significantly enriched in matched synovial fluid samples from ankylosing spondylitis patients. As for the disease-linked clones, they showed a CD8+ phenotype and occurred at relatively low frequencies in peripheral blood.

V was cut by 5 bases and J by 2 bases, with 18 bases left in between. The CDR3 sequence is 17 residues long. In germline, CDR1 is LGHDT, CDR2 YNNKEL (reference sequence). From the 5' RACE reads, TCRdb called clonotypes with MiXCR, one entry per CDR3 protein. Altogether 250,000 to 400,000 distinct CDR3 sequences are present, around 10% being singletons, with the ten largest covering roughly 9.5%. Sequencing input: blood, either unsorted or a sorted T cell fraction (not recorded which). The clonotype was recovered from a female donor with ankylosing spondylitis or in good health (not recorded which). The chain couples TRBV3-1 to TRBJ2-2, with no clear D. CDR3 in DNA: TGTGCCAGCAGCGAAAATGGGGTTCATCTAAACACCGGGGAGCTGTTTTTT. Translation: CASSENGVHLNTGELFF.